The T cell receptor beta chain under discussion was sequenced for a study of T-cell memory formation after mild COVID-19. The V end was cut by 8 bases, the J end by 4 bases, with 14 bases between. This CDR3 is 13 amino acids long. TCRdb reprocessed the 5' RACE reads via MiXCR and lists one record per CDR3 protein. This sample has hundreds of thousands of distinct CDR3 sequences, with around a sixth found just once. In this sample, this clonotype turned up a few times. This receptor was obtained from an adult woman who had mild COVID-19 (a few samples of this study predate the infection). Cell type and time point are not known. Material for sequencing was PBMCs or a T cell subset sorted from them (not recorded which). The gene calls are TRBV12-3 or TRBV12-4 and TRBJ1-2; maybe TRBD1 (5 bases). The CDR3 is CASGRGPSYGYTF. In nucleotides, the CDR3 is TGTGCCAGCGGGAGGGGACCTTCCTATGGCTACACCTTC.